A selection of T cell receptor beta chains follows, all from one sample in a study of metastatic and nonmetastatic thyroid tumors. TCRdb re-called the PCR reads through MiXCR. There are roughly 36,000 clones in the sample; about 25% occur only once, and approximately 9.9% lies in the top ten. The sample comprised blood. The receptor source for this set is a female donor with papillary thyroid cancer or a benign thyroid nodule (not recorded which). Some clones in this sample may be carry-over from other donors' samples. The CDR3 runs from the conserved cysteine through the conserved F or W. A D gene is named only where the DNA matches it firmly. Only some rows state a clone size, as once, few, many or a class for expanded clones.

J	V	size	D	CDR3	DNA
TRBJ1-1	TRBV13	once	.	CASSTGQGAFF	TGTGCCAGCAGCACCGGCCAGGGGGCTTTCTTT
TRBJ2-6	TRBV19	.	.	CASSIVLVFLGSGANVLTF	TGTGCCAGTAGTATAGTTTTGGTCTTTTTAGGATCTGGGGCCAACGTCCTTACTTTC
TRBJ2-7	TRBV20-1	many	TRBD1	CSAPTGTGVSYEQYF	TGCAGTGCCCCAACCGGGACAGGGGTTTCCTACGAGCAGTACTTC
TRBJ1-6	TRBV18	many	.	CASSQDSSSPLHF	TGTGCCAGCTCACAGGACAGCAGTTCACCCCTCCACTTT
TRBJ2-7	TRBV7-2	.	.	CASSLVAGQYSYEQYF	TGTGCCAGCAGCTTAGTCGCGGGACAGTACTCCTACGAGCAGTACTTC
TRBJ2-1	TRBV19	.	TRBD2	CASSMRAFGLAGAILNEQFF	TGTGCCAGTAGTATGCGGGCTTTTGGTCTAGCGGGAGCGATTCTCAATGAGCAGTTCTTC
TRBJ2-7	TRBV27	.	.	CASSSLAAGSYEQYF	TGTGCCAGCAGTTCCCTCGCGGCCGGATCCTACGAGCAGTACTTC
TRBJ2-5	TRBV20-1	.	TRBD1	CSARDLLRQGVGQETQYF	TGCAGTGCTAGAGACCTTTTGAGACAGGGAGTGGGGCAAGAGACCCAGTACTTC
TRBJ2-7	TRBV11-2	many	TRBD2	CASSSPGGGRSDEQYF	TGTGCCAGCAGCTCCCCGGGGGGGGGGAGGAGCGACGAGCAGTACTTC
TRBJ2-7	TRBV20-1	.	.	CSARDRREPRTTEQYF	TGCAGTGCTAGAGATCGCCGGGAGCCACGGACTACCGAGCAGTACTTC
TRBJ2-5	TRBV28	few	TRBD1	CASSSPPGQGARETQYF	TGTGCCAGCAGCAGCCCACCGGGACAGGGGGCAAGGGAGACCCAGTACTTC
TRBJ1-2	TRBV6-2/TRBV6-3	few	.	CASSAYRDTPHGYTF	TGTGCCAGCAGCGCCTACCGGGACACTCCCCATGGCTACACCTTC
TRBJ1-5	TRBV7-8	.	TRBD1	CASSAKPRDRVNQPQHF	TGTGCCAGCAGCGCAAAACCACGGGACAGGGTTAATCAGCCCCAGCATTTT
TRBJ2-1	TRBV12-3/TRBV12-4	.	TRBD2	CASSPRLAGVYNEQFF	TGTGCCAGCAGTCCCAGACTAGCGGGAGTCTACAATGAGCAGTTCTTC
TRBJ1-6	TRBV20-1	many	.	CSARDGTAYNSPLHF	TGCAGTGCTAGAGATGGGACTGCCTATAATTCACCCCTCCACTTT
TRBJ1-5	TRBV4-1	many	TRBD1	CASSQPGQGRNQPQHF	TGCGCCAGCAGCCAACCGGGACAGGGTCGCAATCAGCCCCAGCATTTT
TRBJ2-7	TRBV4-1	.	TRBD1	CASSNQLRQGRGEQYF	TGCGCCAGCAGCAACCAACTACGACAGGGAAGGGGCGAGCAGTACTTC
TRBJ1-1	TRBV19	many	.	CASSYRQAANTEAFF	TGTGCCAGTAGCTACCGACAGGCAGCGAACACTGAAGCTTTCTTT
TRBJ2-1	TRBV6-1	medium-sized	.	CASSEGRLRNYNEQFF	TGTGCCAGCAGTGAAGGTAGGCTTCGGAATTACAATGAGCAGTTCTTC
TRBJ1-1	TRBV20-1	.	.	CSAENLEMNTEAFF	TGCAGTGCCGAAAACCTTGAGATGAACACTGAAGCTTTCTTT
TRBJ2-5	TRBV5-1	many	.	CASSLVGIGIQETQYF	TGCGCCAGCAGCTTGGTGGGAATAGGAATACAAGAGACCCAGTACTTC
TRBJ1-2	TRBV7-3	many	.	CASSLGPGEGGYTF	TGTGCCAGCAGCTTAGGACCAGGGGAGGGGGGCTACACCTTC
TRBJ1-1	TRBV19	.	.	CASSMRENTEAFF	TGTGCCAGTAGTATGAGGGAGAACACTGAAGCTTTCTTT
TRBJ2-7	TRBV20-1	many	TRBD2	CSARGGLAMYEQYF	TGCAGTGCTAGAGGGGGACTAGCCATGTACGAGCAGTACTTC
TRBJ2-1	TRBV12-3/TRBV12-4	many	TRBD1	CASSLGTESKEQFF	TGTGCCAGCAGTTTGGGGACAGAATCTAAAGAGCAGTTCTTC
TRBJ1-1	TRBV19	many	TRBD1	CASSIGQGAEAFF	TGTGCCAGTAGTATCGGACAGGGCGCTGAAGCTTTCTTT
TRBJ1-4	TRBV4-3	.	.	CASSQGGPGMGGTNEKLFF	TGCGCCAGCAGCCAAGGGGGGCCAGGGATGGGTGGAACTAATGAAAAACTGTTTTTT
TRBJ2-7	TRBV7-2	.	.	CASRTLGSYEQYF	TGTGCCAGCAGGACACTAGGTTCCTACGAGCAGTACTTC
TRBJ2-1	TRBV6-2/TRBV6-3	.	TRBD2	CASSPSAESGGYNEQFF	TGTGCCAGCAGTCCATCCGCCGAAAGCGGGGGCTACAATGAGCAGTTCTTC
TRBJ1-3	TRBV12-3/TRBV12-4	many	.	CASSLRGADTIYF	TGTGCCAGCAGTTTAAGGGGGGCGGACACCATATATTTT
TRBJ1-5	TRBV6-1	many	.	CAGGPGQTLNQPQHF	TGTGCCGGAGGACCGGGACAAACGCTCAATCAGCCCCAGCATTTT
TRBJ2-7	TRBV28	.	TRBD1	CASSMTGQGGEQYF	TGTGCCAGCAGCATGACGGGACAGGGGGGAGAGCAGTACTTC
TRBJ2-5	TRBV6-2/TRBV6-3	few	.	CASGLAEQETQYF	TGTGCCAGCGGACTGGCTGAACAAGAGACCCAGTACTTC
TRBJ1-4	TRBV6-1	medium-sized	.	CASRGWWDEKLFF	TGTGCCAGCAGGGGGTGGTGGGATGAAAAACTGTTTTTT
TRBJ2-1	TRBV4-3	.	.	CASSQEFRPYNEQFF	TGCGCCAGCAGCCAAGAGTTCAGGCCTTACAATGAGCAGTTCTTC
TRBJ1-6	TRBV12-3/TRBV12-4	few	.	CASRQGSGNSPLHF	TGTGCCAGCAGGCAAGGATCAGGGAATTCACCCCTCCACTTT
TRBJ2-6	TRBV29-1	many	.	CSVTGGGSGANVLTF	TGCAGCGTTACCGGGGGCGGGTCTGGGGCCAACGTCCTGACTTTC
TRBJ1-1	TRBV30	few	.	CASRDKGWTEAFF	TGTGCCTCGAGGGATAAGGGTTGGACTGAAGCTTTCTTT
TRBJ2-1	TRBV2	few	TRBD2	CASRSGTSDHEQFF	TGTGCCAGCAGGTCCGGGACTAGCGATCATGAGCAGTTCTTC
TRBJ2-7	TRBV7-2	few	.	CASSPGLGEQYF	TGTGCCAGCAGCCCGGGACTTGGAGAGCAGTACTTC
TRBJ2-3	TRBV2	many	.	CASKEAGGTDTQYF	TGTGCCAGCAAGGAGGCGGGTGGCACAGATACGCAGTATTTT
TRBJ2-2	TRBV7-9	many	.	CASSLALVGGELFF	TGTGCCAGCAGCTTAGCGCTAGTTGGCGGGGAGCTGTTTTTT
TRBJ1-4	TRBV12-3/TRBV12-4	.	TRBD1	CASRRGQGQNEKLFF	TGTGCCAGCAGACGCGGACAGGGACAAAATGAAAAACTGTTTTTT
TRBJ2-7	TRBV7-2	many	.	CASSSLGPGEQYF	TGTGCCAGCAGCTCTTTGGGCCCGGGGGAGCAGTACTTC
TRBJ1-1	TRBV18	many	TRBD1	CASSPTGEGTEAFF	TGTGCCAGCTCACCGACAGGGGAGGGCACTGAAGCTTTCTTT
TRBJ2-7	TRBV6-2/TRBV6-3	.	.	CASRPWGQSYEQYF	TGTGCCAGCAGGCCTTGGGGCCAATCCTACGAGCAGTACTTC
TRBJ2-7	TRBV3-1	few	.	CASSPIGITSSVGEQYF	TGTGCCAGCAGCCCCATAGGGATTACCAGCAGCGTGGGCGAGCAGTACTTC
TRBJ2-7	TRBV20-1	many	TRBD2	CSAPGPSGSYEQYF	TGCAGTGCTCCCGGCCCTAGCGGGAGTTACGAGCAGTACTTC
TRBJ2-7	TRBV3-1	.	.	CASSRARDFTYEQYF	TGTGCCAGCAGCCGAGCCCGGGACTTTACTTACGAGCAGTACTTC
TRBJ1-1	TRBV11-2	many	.	CASSSQGGTEAFF	TGTGCCAGCAGCTCTCAGGGTGGGACTGAAGCTTTCTTT
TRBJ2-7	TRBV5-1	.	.	CASSLVQGRSYEQYF	TGCGCCAGCAGCTTGGTACAGGGTCGATCCTACGAGCAGTACTTC
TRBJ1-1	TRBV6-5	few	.	CASSYCVRNTEAFF	TGTGCCAGCAGTTACTGTGTGAGGAACACTGAAGCTTTCTTT
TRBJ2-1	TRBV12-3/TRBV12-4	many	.	CASSLMGGHNEQFF	TGTGCCAGCAGTTTAATGGGGGGGCACAATGAGCAGTTCTTC
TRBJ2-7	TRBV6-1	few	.	CASSEAEGHGYEQYF	TGTGCCAGCAGTGAAGCTGAAGGGCACGGCTACGAGCAGTACTTC